The present entry profiles one T cell receptor (beta chain) with its context. Unique molecular identifiers tagged the TCRbeta library. TCRdb called the PCR reads again in MiXCR, with one record for every CDR3 protein. The sample includes about 580,000 distinct CDR3 sequences, more than 20% of them seen just once. CDR1 is DFQATT and CDR2 is SNEGSKA in the germline V gene (reference sequence). The ends lost 3 bases at V and 1 base at J; junction bases unmatched: 15. The CDR3 is 18 residues long. These data come from a study of T-cell reconstitution after alpha-beta-depleted transplantation in children. V usage is TRBV20-1 and J usage is TRBJ2-1; TRBD1 agrees at 7 bases. Source: PBMCs, mostly from graft donor cells, taken 360 days after TCRalphabeta/CD19-depleted stem cell transplant. The clonotype comes from a boy under two years old who had a stem cell transplant for acute myeloid leukemia, so the T cells may come from the graft donor. In nucleotides, the CDR3 is TGCAGTGCTAGTAGGACAGGTCACGGATCTAGGTCCTACAATGAGCAGTTCTTC. Translation: CSASRTGHGSRSYNEQFF.